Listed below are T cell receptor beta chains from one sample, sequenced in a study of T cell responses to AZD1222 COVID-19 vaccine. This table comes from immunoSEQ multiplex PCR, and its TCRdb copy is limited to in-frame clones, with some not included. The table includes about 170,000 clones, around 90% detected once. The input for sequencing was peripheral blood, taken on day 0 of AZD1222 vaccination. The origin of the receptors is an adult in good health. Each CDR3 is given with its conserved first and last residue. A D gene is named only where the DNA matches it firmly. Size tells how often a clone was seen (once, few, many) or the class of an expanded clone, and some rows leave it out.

DNA: TGTGCCAGCAGTGAAGGGACGAGCACAGATACGCAGTATTTT
CDR3: CASSEGTSTDTQYF
D: .
V: TRBV6-4
J: TRBJ2-3
size: few

DNA: TGTGCCAGCAGTTTTCGAGGGTCTGGCTCTTCACCCCTCCACTTT
CDR3: CASSFRGSGSSPLHF
D: .
V: TRBV27
J: TRBJ1-6
size: .

DNA: TGTGCCAGCAGCAGGGGTAGCGGGAGTCTAGAGACCCAGTACTTC
CDR3: CASSRGSGSLETQYF
D: TRBD2
V: TRBV5-4
J: TRBJ2-5
size: .

DNA: TGTGCCAGCAGCTTAGGACTAGCGGGAAGACCACCCCCCCCAGATACGCAGTATTTT
CDR3: CASSLGLAGRPPPPDTQYF
D: TRBD2
V: TRBV13
J: TRBJ2-3
size: .

DNA: TGCGCCAGCAGCCTAGACCGACTAGCGGGAAATGAGCAGTTCTTC
CDR3: CASSLDRLAGNEQFF
D: TRBD2
V: TRBV5-1
J: TRBJ2-1
size: .

DNA: TGTGCCAGCAGCTTAGTGAGTAGGGGTGAAGCTTTCTTT
CDR3: CASSLVSRGEAFF
D: .
V: TRBV7-8
J: TRBJ1-1
size: .

DNA: TGTGCCAGCAGTTACTCTTCGACCTATGGCTACACCTTC
CDR3: CASSYSSTYGYTF
D: .
V: TRBV6-5
J: TRBJ1-2
size: .

DNA: TGTGCCAGCAGTGAACGAGGGGGCGTAAGAACTGAAGCTTTCTTT
CDR3: CASSERGGVRTEAFF
D: TRBD1
V: TRBV6-1
J: TRBJ1-1
size: .

DNA: TGTGCCAGTAGTATAGGGACAGGCATCATGAACACTGAAGCTTTCTTT
CDR3: CASSIGTGIMNTEAFF
D: TRBD1
V: TRBV19
J: TRBJ1-1
size: .

DNA: TGTGCCAGCAGTGAGATTGGGACACCTCTGGGCTACACCTTC
CDR3: CASSEIGTPLGYTF
D: .
V: TRBV25-1
J: TRBJ1-2
size: .

DNA: TGTGCCAGCAGCTTGCGCTCGGGACTAGCGGGAGCGGGGGAGCAGTACTTC
CDR3: CASSLRSGLAGAGEQYF
D: TRBD2
V: TRBV5-5
J: TRBJ2-7
size: few

DNA: TGTGCCAGTAGTCGCCCCCGGACAGGGACTGGAAACACCATATATTTT
CDR3: CASSRPRTGTGNTIYF
D: TRBD1
V: TRBV19
J: TRBJ1-3
size: .

DNA: TGTGCCAGCAGCCGGACTAGCGGGAGGGTTTGGGAGCAGTTCTTC
CDR3: CASSRTSGRVWEQFF
D: TRBD2
V: TRBV11-1
J: TRBJ2-1
size: .

DNA: TGTGCCAGCAGCCTAGGGACTAGCGGGAATCGGCAGTACTTC
CDR3: CASSLGTSGNRQYF
D: TRBD2
V: TRBV7-9
J: TRBJ2-7
size: .

DNA: TGCGCCAGCAGTCAGGGAGGTTTCTCTGGAAACACCATATATTTT
CDR3: CASSQGGFSGNTIYF
D: .
V: TRBV23-1
J: TRBJ1-3
size: few

DNA: TGTGCCAGCAGCTTGGCAGGGAATCACAATGAGCAGTTCTTC
CDR3: CASSLAGNHNEQFF
D: .
V: TRBV5-4
J: TRBJ2-1
size: .